Presented here are 30 T cell receptor beta chains from one specimen sequenced in a study of blood T cell repertoires in COVID-19. The data were produced by immunoSEQ multiplex PCR, yet TCRdb's version contains in-frame clones alone and is incomplete. The sample consists of roughly 250,000 clones, 85% to 90% of them appearing once. What was sequenced was peripheral blood. The receptors were sampled from a woman aged 35 to 49 with acute or convalescent COVID-19.

The genes are TRBV5-7 and TRBJ1-5; D unclear. TRBV5-7 is an open reading frame whose function is uncertain. Trimming pared 1 base from V and 0 bases from J, leaving 17 bases between. The CDR3 spans 18 residues. DNA of the CDR3: TGTGCCAGCAGCTTGTGGCCAGAGGATACGAATAGCAATCAGCCCCAGCATTTT. Translating gives CASSLWPEDTNSNQPQHF.

V gene TRBV9 combines with J gene TRBJ2-1; no definite D call. The germline V gene has CDR1 SGDLS and CDR2 YYNGEE. V was cut by 3 bases and J by 2 bases, with 18 bases left in between. The CDR3 runs 17 residues. The CDR3 DNA sequence: TGTGCCAGCAGCGCCCCGGGTGGGTTAATCACCTACAATGAGCAGTTCTTC. Amino acids: CASSAPGGLITYNEQFF. The entire variable domain, with the rest obtained from reference TRBV9 and TRBJ2-1, is as follows: DSGVTQTPKHLITATGQRVTLRCSPRSGDLSVYWYQQSLDQGLQFLIQYYNGEERAKGNILERFSAQQFPDLHSELNLSSLELGDSALYFCASSAPGGLITYNEQFFGPGTRLTVL.

The J gene is TRBJ2-3, the V gene TRBV13, with 9 positions matching TRBD2. The CDR3 runs to 17 residues. CDR1 and CDR2 (germline): PRHDT, FYEKMQ (reference sequence). After removal of 0 bases from V and 6 bases from J, the junction contained 10 bases not matched to a gene. The chain's CDR3 is CASSLGGSGGQLDTQYF. DNA for the CDR3: TGTGCCAGCAGCTTAGGGGGTAGCGGGGGCCAACTGGATACGCAGTATTTT.

The chain carries TRBV5-1 and TRBJ1-2; D uncertain. Trimming took off 0 bases at V and 1 base at J, with 7 bases between the two ends. The V gene's germline CDR1 is SGHRS and CDR2 YFSETQ. This CDR3 region has 14 residues. CDR3 DNA sequence: TGCGCCAGCAGCTTGGGAGATCTTAACTATGGCTACACCTTC. It is translated as CASSLGDLNYGYTF.

This chain links TRBV7-2 with TRBJ2-3; 12 positions match TRBD1. Germline CDR1 SGHTA, CDR2 FQGNSA. The CDR3 consists of 18 residues. J lost 3 bases, V lost 1 base, and 8 bases had no gene match. The DNA of the CDR3 is TGTGCCAGCAGCTTAGGTGTCCTGGGACAGGGGGCTACAGATACGCAGTATTTT. Amino acid sequence: CASSLGVLGQGATDTQYF.

The chain uses TRBV3-1 (or the pseudogene TRBV3-2) and TRBJ2-7, with D maybe TRBD1 (5 bases). This CDR3 is 14 amino acids long. Germline V gives CDR1 LGHDT, CDR2 YNNKEL (reference sequence). V shed 2 bases and J shed 2 bases, with 10 bases lying between them. The CDR3 loop is CASSQNRWPYEQYV. CDR3 bases: TGTGCCAGCAGCCAAAACAGGTGGCCCTACGAGCAGTACGTC.

V usage is TRBV5-5 and J usage is TRBJ1-6; the D gene is possibly TRBD1 (6 bases). Germline CDR1 SGHKS, CDR2 YYEKEE (reference sequence). There are 15 residues in the CDR3. The V and J ends lost 4 bases and 7 bases respectively, with 15 bases between them. CDR3: CASSKLTGSNSPLHF. As DNA, the CDR3 is TGTGCCAGCAGCAAATTAACAGGGTCAAATTCACCCCTCCACTTT.

The rearrangement joins TRBV12-5 to TRBJ2-2; TRBD1 matches at 7 bases. J lost 3 bases, V lost 1 base, and 11 bases had no gene match. Germline loops: CDR1 LGHNT, CDR2 FRNRAP. The CDR3 sequence is 18 residues long. CDR3 nucleotides: TGTGCTAGTGGTTTGGCAAACATGGGACAGCGTTACACCGGGGAGCTGTTTTTT. Amino acids: CASGLANMGQRYTGELFF. Complete variable domain (other parts from reference TRBV12-5 and TRBJ2-2): DARVTQTPRHKVTEMGQEVTMRCQPILGHNTVFWYRQTMMQGLELLAYFRNRAPLDDSGMPKDRFSAEMPDATLATLKIQPSEPRDSAVYFCASGLANMGQRYTGELFFGEGSRLTVL.

The chain uses TRBV5-6 and TRBJ2-7; no clear D gene. The V gene's germline CDR1 is SGHDT and CDR2 YYEEEE. Trimming left V 0 bases short and J 4 bases short, with 17 bases between. The CDR3 is made up of 16 amino acids. The CDR3 region has the DNA TGTGCCAGCAGCTTGGTCGGGTCCCGACCCAATTACGAGCAGTACGTC. It is translated as CASSLVGSRPNYEQYV.

The chain recombines TRBV4-1 with TRBJ1-1; TRBD1 aligns across 8 bases. V trimming: 3 bases; J trimming: 1 base; junction bases outside the gene matches: 4. The CDR3 consists of 15 residues. CDR1 and CDR2 from the germline V gene are MGHRA and YSYEKL. The CDR3 DNA is TGCGCCAGCAGCCATGGACAGGGTGGGAACACTGAAGCTTTCTTT. Translated: CASSHGQGGNTEAFF.

This chain connects TRBV15 to TRBJ2-7, with 7 bases that match TRBD2. CDR3 length equals 13 residues. Germline lookup yields CDR1 LNHNV and CDR2 YYDKDF (reference sequence). J lost 0 bases, V lost 9 bases, and 5 bases had no gene match. Written as DNA, the CDR3 is TGTGCCACTCAGCGGGACTACTCCTACGAGCAGTACGTC. It is translated as CATQRDYSYEQYV.

CDR3 coding DNA: TGTGCCAGCAGCCAAGGAGTGGGGGGAAACACTGAAGCTTTCTTT. It yields the protein CASSQGVGGNTEAFF. The V gene is TRBV3-1 (or the pseudogene TRBV3-2), the J gene TRBJ1-1, with D possibly being TRBD1 (5 bases). Germline values: CDR1 LGHDT, CDR2 YNNKEL (reference sequence). Trimming removed 1 base at V and 2 bases at J, with 11 bases between. CDR3 length: 15 residues.

The rearrangement uses TRBV19 and TRBJ1-5; a possible D gene is TRBD1 (6 bases). Germline V gene data show CDR1 as LNHDA and CDR2 as SQIVND (reference sequence). There are 17 residues in the CDR3. V was shortened by 0 bases and J by 0 bases, with 12 bases between the two germline ends. The CDR3 sequence: CASSIDHSGASNQPQHF. Here the CDR3 DNA reads TGTGCCAGTAGTATAGATCATTCAGGGGCTAGCAATCAGCCCCAGCATTTT.

This clone was seen only once. This chain connects TRBV15 to TRBJ2-5, with unresolved D. The germline V gene has CDR1 LNHNV and CDR2 YYDKDF (reference sequence). Deletions cut 0 bases from V and 5 bases from J, with 13 bases between. The CDR3 has 15 amino acids. CDR3 region: CATSRDQRGPETQYF. The DNA for the CDR3 is TGTGCCACCAGCAGAGATCAACGAGGTCCGGAGACCCAGTACTTC.

The rearrangement links TRBV25-1 to TRBJ1-4, with D maybe TRBD1 (6 bases). Per the germline V gene, CDR1 is MGHDK and CDR2 is SYGVNS. V was shortened by 5 bases and J by 6 bases, with 13 bases between the two germline ends. The CDR3 runs 14 residues. Written as DNA, the CDR3 is TGTGCCAGCAGTCATCAGGGGCGGTATGAAAAACTGTTTTTT. Translation: CASSHQGRYEKLFF. The full variable domain, completed using reference TRBV25-1 and TRBJ1-4, is EADIYQTPRYLVIGTGKKITLECSQTMGHDKMYWYQQDPGMELHLIHYSYGVNSTEKGDLSSESTVSRIRTEHFPLTLESARPSHTSQYLCASSHQGRYEKLFFGSGTQLSVL.

The J gene is TRBJ2-1, the V gene TRBV7-2; 7 positions agree with TRBD1. CDR3 size: 14 residues. V shed 5 bases, J shed 2 bases, and the junction held 3 bases outside the gene matches. Looked up from germline, CDR1 is SGHTA and CDR2 is FQGNSA. The CDR3 DNA follows: TGTGCCAGCAGCGACGGACAGGCCTACAATGAGCAGTTCTTC. It encodes CASSDGQAYNEQFF. Supplemented by reference TRBV7-2 and TRBJ2-1, the full variable domain reads GAGVSQSPSNKVTEKGKDVELRCDPISGHTALYWYRQSLGQGLEFLIYFQGNSAPDKSGLPSDRFSAERTGGSVSTLTIQRTQQEDSAVYLCASSDGQAYNEQFFGPGTRLTVL.

The CDR3 DNA is TGTGCCAGCAGCTTTCGAGACAGGGTATATGGCTACACCTTC. It yields the protein CASSFRDRVYGYTF. The J gene is TRBJ1-2, the V gene TRBV3-1 (or the pseudogene TRBV3-2), with 7 bases that match TRBD1. The CDR3 has 14 residues. The V segment lost 5 bases and the J segment 5 bases; nucleotides outside the gene matches: 8. Germline V gene data show CDR1 as LGHDT and CDR2 as YNNKEL (reference sequence).

J is TRBJ1-2 and V is TRBV5-6, with a possible D match to TRBD1 (6 bases). V was shortened by 4 bases and J by 4 bases, with 17 bases between the two germline ends. Germline assignment: CDR1 SGHDT and CDR2 YYEEEE. CDR3 length equals 15 residues. The CDR3 loop reads CASSPRRQALYGYTF. The CDR3 bases are TGTGCCAGCAGCCCACGACGACAGGCACTCTATGGCTACACCTTC.

V is TRBV5-1 and J is TRBJ1-6; no reliable D call. Germline CDR1 reads SGHRS; CDR2 reads YFSETQ. The V end was cut by 0 bases, the J end by 8 bases, with 6 bases between. The CDR3 sequence is 13 residues long. Written as DNA, the CDR3 is TGCGCCAGCAGCTTGGCCGGGGATTCACCCCTCCACTTT. This translates into CASSLAGDSPLHF.

V gene TRBV5-1 combines with J gene TRBJ1-1; 7 nucleotides align to TRBD1. Losses at the gene ends were 3 bases for V and 4 bases for J; bases not matched to a gene: 3. Germline CDR1 is SGHRS and CDR2 is YFSETQ. The CDR3 loop spans 13 amino acids. Here the CDR3 DNA reads TGCGCCAGCAGCTGGGACAGTACCACTGAAGCTTTCTTT. This codes for CASSWDSTTEAFF. Full variable domain (rest looked up from reference TRBV5-1 and TRBJ1-1): KAGVTQTPRYLIKTRGQQVTLSCSPISGHRSVSWYQQTPGQGLQFLFEYFSETQRNKGNFPGRFSGRQFSNSRSEMNVSTLELGDSALYLCASSWDSTTEAFFGQGTRLTVV.

This rearrangement joins TRBV9 to TRBJ1-2; tentative D call: TRBD1 (6 bases). Germline CDR1 reads SGDLS; CDR2 reads YYNGEE. Trimming removed 3 bases at V and 1 base at J, with 13 bases between. The CDR3 is 15 residues long. The CDR3 bases are TGTGCCAGCAGCGCGGACAGCTATTTTAACTATGGCTACACCTTC. Protein sequence: CASSADSYFNYGYTF.

The V and J genes are TRBV10-3 and TRBJ2-1; possible D gene TRBD1, 5 bases. Germline V lookup: CDR1 ENHRY, CDR2 SYGVKD. The CDR3 loop spans 13 amino acids. V was clipped by 5 bases and J by 5 bases, with 10 bases between them. The CDR3 region has the DNA TGTGCCATCAGTAAGACAGAAAACAATGAGCAGTTCTTC. Its protein product is CAISKTENNEQFF.

The genes are TRBV5-6 and TRBJ1-5; D may be TRBD1 (5 bases). The V and J ends lost 4 bases and 7 bases respectively, with 15 bases between them. Germline V lookup: CDR1 SGHDT, CDR2 YYEEEE. This CDR3 is 14 amino acids long. In DNA, the CDR3 is TGTGCCAGCAGCCGTCCGGGGGGGTTGCAGCCCCAGCATTTT. Translating it yields CASSRPGGLQPQHF.

This chain connects TRBV7-2 to TRBJ2-7, with 7 bases matching TRBD2. With V trimmed by 1 base and J by 5 bases, 5 bases remained unmatched. The CDR3 length is 14 residues. The germline V gene has CDR1 SGHTA and CDR2 FQGNSA. The CDR3 nucleotides are TGTGCCAGCAGCTTAGGGGGAGGGTTCCACGAGCAGTACGTC. Its translation: CASSLGGGFHEQYV.

The V call is TRBV5-6, the J call TRBJ2-5; D uncertain. CDR1 is SGHDT, CDR2 YYEEEE, per germline. Between the trimmed V and J ends, which lost 3 bases and 2 bases, there was a span of 11 bases. The CDR3 loop spans 14 amino acids. The CDR3 sequence: CASSSDRHQETQYF. The CDR3 DNA sequence: TGTGCCAGCAGCTCTGACCGACATCAAGAGACCCAGTACTTC.

J is TRBJ2-1 and V is TRBV24-1, with D hard to call. The germline V gene has CDR1 KGHDR and CDR2 SFDVKD. The CDR3 sequence is 14 residues long. Trimming removed 2 bases at V and 4 bases at J, with 8 bases between. CDR3 in amino acids: CATSDSRPYNEQFF. CDR3 coding DNA: TGTGCCACCAGTGATTCGAGGCCTTACAATGAGCAGTTCTTC.

The gene calls are TRBV11-1 and TRBJ1-2; D is uncertain. The V gene's germline CDR1 is SGHAT and CDR2 FQDESV (reference sequence). The CDR3 spans 13 residues. V lost 3 bases and J lost 6, with 11 bases in between. The CDR3 protein is CASSFSVGDGYTF. The CDR3 DNA reads TGTGCCAGCAGCTTTTCGGTTGGTGATGGCTACACCTTC.

The chain joins TRBV5-1 to TRBJ2-5; 10 nucleotides match TRBD2. From germline, CDR1 is SGHRS and CDR2 YFSETQ. The CDR3 runs to 15 residues. With 5 bases clipped from V and 1 base from J, the junction kept 5 bases outside the gene matches. The CDR3 protein is CASSYSGGIQETQYF. CDR3 DNA sequence: TGCGCCAGCAGTTATAGCGGGGGGATCCAAGAGACCCAGTACTTC.

The chain uses TRBV10-3 and TRBJ1-2, with D possibly matching TRBD1 (5 bases). Trimming removed 7 bases from V and 0 bases from J, with 21 bases in between. Germline CDR1 reads ENHRY; CDR2 reads SYGVKD. The CDR3 is 17 amino acids. This chain's CDR3 is CAIKLGLREDANYGYTF. CDR3 in DNA: TGTGCCATCAAATTGGGACTGCGGGAAGATGCTAACTATGGCTACACCTTC.

This rearrangement joins TRBV6-1 to TRBJ1-1, with TRBD1 matching 7 bases. Per germline, CDR1 MNHNS and CDR2 SASEGT. The CDR3 is 14 residues long. V trimming: 1 base; J trimming: 3 bases; junction bases outside the gene matches: 2. CDR3 amino acids: CASSEGGTDTEAFF. The CDR3 region has the DNA TGTGCCAGCAGTGAAGGAGGGACAGACACTGAAGCTTTCTTT.